This T cell receptor beta chain stems from a study of blood T cell repertoires in COVID-19. Study summary: Collection of acute and convalescent COVID-19 samples took place in the United States, Italy and Spain. Nucleic acid was either cDNA or gDNA, and it came from T cells, B-cell-depleted T cells, or PBMCs.

Study processing details: The authors estimated nucleated cell counts from reference gene primer amplification. Using immunoSEQ multiplex PCR, the repertoire was profiled, and TCRdb retains in-frame clones only, with some absent. That table supplies the V and J calls and clone size; D and trimming were determined from the DNA. The data hold roughly 49,000 clones, with around 83% observed a single time. Trimming left V 6 bases short and J 3 bases short, with 8 bases between. CDR3 length: 13 residues. V usage is TRBV12-3 or TRBV12-4 and J usage is TRBJ1-4; D is unclear. The sequence derives from a woman older than 75 with acute or convalescent COVID-19. Material for sequencing was peripheral blood. CDR3 sequence: CASRGSANEKLFF. The CDR3 DNA is TGTGCCAGCAGAGGGAGTGCTAATGAAAAACTGTTTTTT.